A selection of T cell receptor beta chains follows, all from one sample in a study of blood T cells in healthy people across ages. Via MiXCR, TCRdb re-called the 5' RACE reads, giving one row per CDR3 protein. The table shows roughly 1,700,000 distinct CDR3 sequences, with approximately 30% occurring only once. Material for sequencing was blood. The receptors were gathered from a woman in her thirties in good health. CDR3s include the opening cysteine and the closing phenylalanine or tryptophan. The D gene is left open where the match is weak. Not all rows give a size; the values are once, few, many and, for expanded clones, a class.

J: TRBJ2-7; D: NA; V: TRBV29-1; size: NA; DNA: TGCAACGCATCCGGGGATTCCTACGAGCAGTACTTC; CDR3: CNASGDSYEQYF
J: TRBJ2-7; D: TRBD1; V: TRBV29-1; size: NA; DNA: TGCAGCGGATGGACAGGGGCAAAGGAAGAGCAGTACTTC; CDR3: CSGWTGAKEEQYF
J: TRBJ2-1; D: NA; V: TRBV9; size: NA; DNA: TGTGCCAGCAGCGAACGGCCTCTGGGGGCCTCCTACAATGAGCAGTTCTTC; CDR3: CASSERPLGASYNEQFF
J: TRBJ1-1; D: NA; V: TRBV5-1; size: NA; DNA: TGCGCCAGCAGCCAAAGTCGGGGGGTCGGGAACACTGAAGCTTTCTTT; CDR3: CASSQSRGVGNTEAFF
J: TRBJ2-7; D: TRBD1; V: TRBV5-6; size: few; DNA: TGTGCCAGCAGCTTCTCCGGGACAGGGGCGGCCTTGGAGTACTTC; CDR3: CASSFSGTGAALEYF
J: TRBJ1-2; D: NA; V: TRBV5-1; size: NA; DNA: TGCGCCAGCAGCCCGGGGGACGGATTTGAGTATGGCTACACCTTC; CDR3: CASSPGDGFEYGYTF
J: TRBJ2-5; D: NA; V: TRBV4-2; size: many; DNA: TGTGCCAGCAGCCAAGATTCGACAGCAACGTACCAAGAGACCCAGTACTTC; CDR3: CASSQDSTATYQETQYF
J: TRBJ2-7; D: TRBD1; V: TRBV5-5; size: NA; DNA: TGTGCCCGCAGCTCCGGGACAGGGTGGAACGAGCAGTACTTC; CDR3: CARSSGTGWNEQYF
J: TRBJ2-3; D: NA; V: TRBV6-5; size: NA; DNA: TGTGCCAGCAGCCAATATAGCACAGATACGCAGTATTTT; CDR3: CASSQYSTDTQYF
J: TRBJ2-3; D: NA; V: TRBV7-2; size: NA; DNA: TGTGCCAGCAGCCCAACCCCGGAGGGGGCCGATACGCAGTATTTT; CDR3: CASSPTPEGADTQYF
J: TRBJ2-3; D: NA; V: TRBV10-1; size: few; DNA: TGCGCCAGCAGTGATGCAGAGCAGGGAGATACGCAGTATTTT; CDR3: CASSDAEQGDTQYF
J: TRBJ2-5; D: TRBD2; V: TRBV20-1; size: NA; DNA: TGCAGTGCTAGATCTGTGGGAGGGCCGGAACAAGAGACCCAGTACTTC; CDR3: CSARSVGGPEQETQYF
J: TRBJ2-1; D: NA; V: TRBV29-1; size: many; DNA: TGCAGCGTTGAAGATCCCAATGAGCAGTTCTTC; CDR3: CSVEDPNEQFF
J: TRBJ2-5; D: TRBD2; V: TRBV7-9; size: once; DNA: TGTGCCAGCAGCTTTTTATTCCAAGGACTAGCTAAGACCCAGTACTTC; CDR3: CASSFLFQGLAKTQYF
J: TRBJ1-1; D: TRBD1; V: TRBV12-3/TRBV12-4; size: NA; DNA: TGTGCCAGCAGTTTCCGACAGGGAGTGAACGCTGAAGCTTTCTTT; CDR3: CASSFRQGVNAEAFF
J: TRBJ2-5; D: NA; V: TRBV5-1; size: NA; DNA: TGCGCCAGCAGACCTAGAGGGATAGAGACCCAGTACTTC; CDR3: CASRPRGIETQYF
J: TRBJ1-2; D: NA; V: TRBV29-1; size: many; DNA: TGCAGCGTTGGCAGCGGGTATGGCTACACCTTC; CDR3: CSVGSGYGYTF
J: TRBJ2-3; D: TRBD1; V: TRBV12-3/TRBV12-4; size: many; DNA: TGTGCCAGCAGTTCACTAGGACAGGGGACAGATACGCAGTATTTT; CDR3: CASSSLGQGTDTQYF
J: TRBJ2-1; D: TRBD2; V: TRBV29-1; size: few; DNA: TGCAGCGCCAGGACTAGCGGGAGCTTAAGTGAGCAGTTCTTC; CDR3: CSARTSGSLSEQFF
J: TRBJ2-5; D: NA; V: TRBV9; size: NA; DNA: TGTGCCAGCAGCCAACCCGACTACGAAGAGACCCAGTACTTC; CDR3: CASSQPDYEETQYF
J: TRBJ2-2; D: NA; V: TRBV5-1; size: NA; DNA: TGCGCCAGCAGCTTGGAGGGGCGCGACAGGACGAACACCGGGGAGCTGTTTTTT; CDR3: CASSLEGRDRTNTGELFF
J: TRBJ2-7; D: NA; V: TRBV27; size: NA; DNA: TGTGCCAGCAGTTTCGGGGGCGCTTCTCTCGAGCAGTACTTC; CDR3: CASSFGGASLEQYF
J: TRBJ1-2; D: NA; V: TRBV7-9; size: many; DNA: TGTGCCAGCAGCTTATTGGCAGGGGCTGGCTACACCTTC; CDR3: CASSLLAGAGYTF
J: TRBJ2-1; D: TRBD1; V: TRBV7-2; size: many; DNA: TGTGCCAGCAGGGCCGGGACAGGGACCTACAATGAGCAGTTCTTC; CDR3: CASRAGTGTYNEQFF
J: TRBJ1-4; D: TRBD1; V: TRBV20-1; size: NA; DNA: TGCAGTGCTAGGAGGGGGACAGCTAATGAAAAACTGTTTTTT; CDR3: CSARRGTANEKLFF
J: TRBJ1-1; D: NA; V: TRBV3-1; size: NA; DNA: TGTGCCAGCAGCCCCGGACAGATCCTTAACACTGAAGCTTTCTTT; CDR3: CASSPGQILNTEAFF
J: TRBJ2-7; D: TRBD2; V: TRBV27; size: few; DNA: TGTGCCAGCAGTTTATCGAGGGTTCGGCCTAGCGGGGGGTTCTACGAGCAGTACTTC; CDR3: CASSLSRVRPSGGFYEQYF
J: TRBJ2-3; D: TRBD1; V: TRBV25-1; size: few; DNA: TGTGCCAGCAGCGCTTGGGGACAGGGGGCTGGAGATACGCAGTATTTT; CDR3: CASSAWGQGAGDTQYF
J: TRBJ2-7; D: NA; V: TRBV5-6; size: NA; DNA: TGTGCCAGCAGCAGAACAGGGTCCACGGGCGAGCAGTACTTC; CDR3: CASSRTGSTGEQYF
J: TRBJ1-1; D: NA; V: TRBV4-1; size: few; DNA: TGCGCCAGCAGCCAAGTTGGGACGGCGGGGGAAGAAGCTTTCTTT; CDR3: CASSQVGTAGEEAFF
J: TRBJ2-7; D: NA; V: TRBV14; size: few; DNA: TGTGCCAGCAGCCAAGAGCGGCGGGCCGAGCAGTACTTC; CDR3: CASSQERRAEQYF
J: TRBJ2-5; D: NA; V: TRBV11-2; size: NA; DNA: TGTGCCAGCAGCCCCCGGGCGGCCCAAGAGACCCAGTACTTC; CDR3: CASSPRAAQETQYF
J: TRBJ2-3; D: NA; V: TRBV7-2; size: few; DNA: TGTGCCAGCAGCTATGCTCCCGGGGGCGCAGATACGCAGTATTTT; CDR3: CASSYAPGGADTQYF
J: TRBJ2-4; D: TRBD1; V: TRBV29-1; size: few; DNA: TGCAGCGTTGAAGGGACAGGGGGCAGAGAGCAGTACTTC; CDR3: CSVEGTGGREQYF
J: TRBJ1-2; D: NA; V: TRBV20-1; size: few; DNA: TGCAGTGCTAGAGTGGGGCCTCGCTATGGCTACACCTTC; CDR3: CSARVGPRYGYTF
J: TRBJ2-7; D: TRBD1; V: TRBV20-1; size: NA; DNA: TGCAGTGCTTTCACGACAGGGTTCTACGAGCAGTACTTC; CDR3: CSAFTTGFYEQYF
J: TRBJ2-5; D: TRBD2; V: TRBV7-3; size: NA; DNA: TGTGCCAGCAGCCCCACGCCGGCGGGGGGGCCGCTTGAAGAGACCCAGTACTTC; CDR3: CASSPTPAGGPLEETQYF
J: TRBJ1-6; D: NA; V: TRBV29-1; size: NA; DNA: TGCAGCACCGCCGAGGGCGGTGGGGATCTCCCCCACTTT; CDR3: CSTAEGGGDLPHF
J: TRBJ1-2; D: TRBD1; V: TRBV11-2; size: NA; DNA: TGTGCCACCAGTGATACCGGGACAGGGAACCCCTATGGCTACACCTTC; CDR3: CATSDTGTGNPYGYTF
J: TRBJ1-2; D: NA; V: TRBV6-5; size: NA; DNA: TGTGCCAGCAGTTACTCGATGAAGGGGCTCGGCTACACCTTC; CDR3: CASSYSMKGLGYTF
J: TRBJ1-6; D: NA; V: TRBV11-2; size: few; DNA: TGTGCCAGCAGCTTAGACTCACAGTCTCGGAATTCACCCCTCCACTTT; CDR3: CASSLDSQSRNSPLHF
J: TRBJ2-7; D: NA; V: TRBV5-1; size: few; DNA: TGCGCCAGCTTGACCCCAACAGGTGCAACCTACGAGCAGTACTTC; CDR3: CASLTPTGATYEQYF
J: TRBJ2-7; D: NA; V: TRBV29-1; size: NA; DNA: TGCAGCGTCGAGGATACAGGAGACTCCTACGAGCAGTACTTC; CDR3: CSVEDTGDSYEQYF